The rows below give T cell receptor beta chains drawn from one sample of a study of blood T cell repertoires in COVID-19. Produced via immunoSEQ multiplex PCR; TCRdb's table is partial and in-frame only. Of some 150,000 clones listed, around nine tenths are singletons. Sequenced material: peripheral blood. Receptors originate from a human donor in a cohort sampled during active COVID-19. The CDR3 runs from the conserved cysteine through the conserved F or W. Fields, in order: D gene, J gene, V gene, CDR3 DNA, CDR3 protein. D genes are given only for firm matches.

NA,TRBJ2-5,TRBV18,TGTGCCAGCTCACCAGCCGCCTCTACCCAAGAGACCCAGTACTTC,CASSPAASTQETQYF
TRBD1,TRBJ2-7,TRBV11-2,TGTGCCAGCAGAACCGGGACAGGGCTCTACGAGCAGTACTTC,CASRTGTGLYEQYF
NA,TRBJ2-3,TRBV30,TGTGCCTGGAGATTGGGCAGGAGCACAGATACGCAGTATTTT,CAWRLGRSTDTQYF
TRBD1,TRBJ1-1,TRBV18,TGTGCCAGCTCACGTCCCGGGACAGGAGGGTTCACTGAAGCTTTCTTT,CASSRPGTGGFTEAFF
NA,TRBJ1-1,TRBV30,TGTGCCTGGAGTATAAGGGAGGCCACTGAAGCTTTCTTT,CAWSIREATEAFF
TRBD1,TRBJ2-7,TRBV28,TGTGCCAGCAGTCGACAGGGAACCTACGAGCAGTACTTC,CASSRQGTYEQYF
NA,TRBJ2-1,TRBV19,TGTGCCAGTAGTATAAGCAGGGATAGGGGGGCGGGGGATGAGCAGTTCTTC,CASSISRDRGAGDEQFF
TRBD2,TRBJ2-5,TRBV4-1,TGCGCCAGCAGCCAACTAGCGGGGGGTGAGACCCAGTACTTC,CASSQLAGGETQYF
NA,TRBJ2-3,TRBV20-1,TGCAGTGCTAGTCCCCCTGATACGCAGTATTTT,CSASPPDTQYF
TRBD2,TRBJ2-5,TRBV6-5,TGTGCCAGCGTGGTAGCGGGAAGGTGGACCCAGTACTTC,CASVVAGRWTQYF
NA,TRBJ2-3,TRBV3-1/TRBV3-2,TGTGCCAGCAGCCAAGATGGGACTAGCACAGATACGCAGTATTTT,CASSQDGTSTDTQYF
TRBD1,TRBJ1-5,TRBV4-1,TGCGCCAGCAGCCAGGCCGGGACAGGGCGGCGGCAGCCCCAGCATTTT,CASSQAGTGRRQPQHF
NA,TRBJ1-2,TRBV6-1,TGTGCCAGCAGTGAGAGGGGAGGCCCCTATGGCTACACCTTC,CASSERGGPYGYTF
NA,TRBJ1-5,TRBV7-9,TGTGCCAGCAGCCGAGATAGCAATCAGCCCCAGCATTTT,CASSRDSNQPQHF
NA,TRBJ2-5,TRBV27,TGTGCCAGCAGTTTATCTTCAGGGTGGGAGACCCAGTACTTC,CASSLSSGWETQYF
NA,TRBJ1-1,TRBV10-2,TGCGCCAGCAGTGTTACAGGGTCAGGTGAAGCTTTCTTT,CASSVTGSGEAFF
NA,TRBJ2-4,TRBV25-1,TGTGCCAGCAGTGAACGGGGGGCGCCCAAAAACATTCAGTACTTC,CASSERGAPKNIQYF
TRBD2,TRBJ2-1,TRBV5-1,TGCGCCAGCAGCTTGGGAGAGGGCGGGACTAGTCGGTTCTTC,CASSLGEGGTSRFF
TRBD1,TRBJ1-5,TRBV24-1,TGTGCCACCAGTGATCCCGGGACAGGGGTACAGCCCCAGCATTTT,CATSDPGTGVQPQHF
NA,TRBJ2-5,TRBV23-1,TGCGCCAGCAGTCAATCGAGGGTGGCGGGTAGGGAGACCCAGTACTTC,CASSQSRVAGRETQYF
TRBD2,TRBJ2-1,TRBV11-2,TGTGCCAGCAGCTTAGCTGGACTAGCGGGAGGGATCTCCTACAATGAGCAGTTCTTC,CASSLAGLAGGISYNEQFF
TRBD1,TRBJ2-7,TRBV2,TGTGCCAGCAGTGATGGGACAGGGTCCCCCTACGAGCAGTACTTC,CASSDGTGSPYEQYF
NA,TRBJ2-7,TRBV30,TGTGCCTGGAGGGGCAGGGCTCTCTTCGAGCAGTACTTC,CAWRGRALFEQYF
NA,TRBJ2-5,TRBV28,TGTGCCAGCAGTTTGAGGGGGGGAAGGGGAGAGACCCAGTACTTC,CASSLRGGRGETQYF